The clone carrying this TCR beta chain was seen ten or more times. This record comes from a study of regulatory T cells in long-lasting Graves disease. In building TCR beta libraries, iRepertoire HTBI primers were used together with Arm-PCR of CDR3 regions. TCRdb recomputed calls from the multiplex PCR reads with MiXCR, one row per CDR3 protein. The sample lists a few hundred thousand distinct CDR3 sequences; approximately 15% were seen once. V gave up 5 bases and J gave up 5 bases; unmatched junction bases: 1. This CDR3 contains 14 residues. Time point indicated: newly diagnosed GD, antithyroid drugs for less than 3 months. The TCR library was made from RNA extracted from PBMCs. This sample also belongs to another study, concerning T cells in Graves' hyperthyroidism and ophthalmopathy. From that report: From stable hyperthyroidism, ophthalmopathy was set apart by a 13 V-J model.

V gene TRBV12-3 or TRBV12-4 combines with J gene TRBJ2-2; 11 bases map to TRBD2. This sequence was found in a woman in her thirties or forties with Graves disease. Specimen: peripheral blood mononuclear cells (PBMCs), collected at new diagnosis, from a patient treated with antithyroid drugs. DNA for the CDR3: TGTGCCAGCAGTCGGACTAGCGGGACCGGGGAGCTGTTTTTT. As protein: CASSRTSGTGELFF.